The rows below give T cell receptor beta chains drawn from one sample of a study of beta chain features in type 1 diabetes. TCRdb keeps only in-frame clones here, not all; method: immunoSEQ multiplex PCR. The sample records about 130,000 clones, around 8.7% being singletons. The sequenced material came from central memory CD4+ T cells from blood. The source of these receptors is a man younger than 30 in good health. Both conserved end residues are part of each CDR3. Fields, in order: D gene, J gene, V gene, clone size, CDR3 DNA, CDR3 protein. A D gene is named only where the DNA matches it firmly. Clone size, where shown, is once, few, many, or a class for clones that have expanded.

>TRBD1|TRBJ1-5|TRBV30|few
TGTGCCTGGGCCCCGCCCGGGACAGGGGCCAATCAGCCCCAGCATTTT
CAWAPPGTGANQPQHF
>TRBD1|TRBJ1-6|TRBV6-6|few
TGTGCCAGCACCACGGACAGGGCGTCACCCCTCCACTTT
CASTTDRASPLHF
>-|TRBJ1-6|TRBV11-2|-
TGTGCCAGCAGCCCAGCCGGGACTAGAGGATCACCCCTCCACTTT
CASSPAGTRGSPLHF
>TRBD1|TRBJ2-1|TRBV6-5|few
TGTGCCAGCAGTTACTCCGCGGGGACAGGGCCGGATGAGCAGTTCTTC
CASSYSAGTGPDEQFF
>TRBD2|TRBJ2-3|TRBV9|many
TGTGCCAGCAGCGTAGGAGCGGGGGTCACAGATACGCAGTATTTT
CASSVGAGVTDTQYF
>TRBD1|TRBJ2-7|TRBV7-9|many
TGTGCCAGCAGCTTAGTGGTGACAGGGGGCACGTACGAGCAGTACTTC
CASSLVVTGGTYEQYF
>-|TRBJ1-5|TRBV7-2|-
TGTGCCAGCAGGAGAACAGCACTGGGCAATCAGCCCCAGCATTTT
CASRRTALGNQPQHF
>TRBD1|TRBJ1-1|TRBV14|few
TGTGCCAGCAGCCCCACGACAGGGACTGAAGCTTTCTTT
CASSPTTGTEAFF
>-|TRBJ1-2|TRBV6-4|few
TGTGCCAGCAGTGAAGACACTAACTATGGCTACACCTTC
CASSEDTNYGYTF
>TRBD2|TRBJ2-3|TRBV5-4|-
TGTGCCAGCAGACCTAGCGGGGGGCGCACAGATACGCAGTATTTT
CASRPSGGRTDTQYF
>-|TRBJ2-3|TRBV5-1|-
TGCGCCAGCAGCTTTGGGCTAGCCACAGATACGCAGTATTTT
CASSFGLATDTQYF
>-|TRBJ2-3|TRBV4-1|few
TGCGCCAGCAGCCCGCTAGTCCCACACACAGATACGCAGTATTTT
CASSPLVPHTDTQYF
>TRBD1|TRBJ2-3|TRBV11-2|-
TGTGCCAGCAGCGTAGGAGGGCAGGGGGCGCTTAATACGCAGTATTTT
CASSVGGQGALNTQYF
>TRBD1|TRBJ1-2|TRBV6-1|-
TGTGCCAGCAGTCCTTACCGACAGGGCTTCTATGGCTACACCTTC
CASSPYRQGFYGYTF
>TRBD1|TRBJ2-1|TRBV15|few
TGTGCCACCCGTCCGACAGGGTCCTCCTACAATGAGCAGTTCTTC
CATRPTGSSYNEQFF
>-|TRBJ2-1|TRBV4-3|-
TGCGCCAGCAGCCAACCGGGATCGAGCTCCTACAATGAGCAGTTCTTC
CASSQPGSSSYNEQFF
>TRBD1|TRBJ1-2|TRBV9|-
TGTGCCAGCAGCGTTGGGACAGGGCCTTATGGCTATGGCTACACCTTC
CASSVGTGPYGYGYTF
>-|TRBJ1-5|TRBV30|few
TGTGCCTGGAGCATTATGACGGGAGACAATCAGCCCCAGCATTTT
CAWSIMTGDNQPQHF
>TRBD1|TRBJ2-7|TRBV29-1|many
TGCAGCGTTGGTGGGGGACAGGGAAAGTACGAGCAGTACTTC
CSVGGGQGKYEQYF
>-|TRBJ2-2|TRBV9|-
TGTGCCAGCAGCGCCGCGTTCACCGGGGAGCTGTTTTTT
CASSAAFTGELFF
>TRBD1|TRBJ1-4|TRBV10-3|-
TGTGCCATCAGTGACCCGACAGGGGGAAATGAAAAACTGTTTTTT
CAISDPTGGNEKLFF
>-|TRBJ2-7|TRBV14|few
TGTGCCAGCAGCCAACACCTCGCCTACGAGCAGTACTTC
CASSQHLAYEQYF
>-|TRBJ1-1|TRBV6-6|-
TGTGCCAGCAGGTGGACAGAGAACACTGAAGCTTTCTTT
CASRWTENTEAFF
>-|TRBJ1-2|TRBV7-9|few
TGTGCCAGCAGCTCAGGGGAGGGATATGGCTACACCTTC
CASSSGEGYGYTF
>TRBD2|TRBJ2-3|TRBV18|-
TGTGCCAGCTCACTTCAAACCGGGACTAGCGGTACCACAGATACGCAGTATTTT
CASSLQTGTSGTTDTQYF
>TRBD1|TRBJ2-2|TRBV27|few
TGTGCCAGCAGTTTATCGAGAACAGGGGTTCACGGGGAGCTGTTTTTT
CASSLSRTGVHGELFF
>TRBD2|TRBJ2-3|TRBV4-3|-
TGCGCCAGCAGCCAAGATTTGCCGCGGGGGGGCCGCACAGATACGCAGTATTTT
CASSQDLPRGGRTDTQYF
>-|TRBJ1-2|TRBV5-4|few
TGTGCCAGCAGCCCACAACTCAGGGGAGCCAACTATGGCTACACCTTC
CASSPQLRGANYGYTF
>TRBD1|TRBJ1-2|TRBV18|-
TGTGCCAGCTCACCCCCGGGACAGGGAACTCCCTATGGCTACACCTTC
CASSPPGQGTPYGYTF
>TRBD2|TRBJ2-3|TRBV7-2|many
TGTGCCAGCAGCCCAGGACTAGCTGGGGGTACGCAGTATTTT
CASSPGLAGGTQYF
>TRBD2|TRBJ2-1|TRBV7-8|few
TGTGCCAGCAGCTTATTTAGGGCGGGGGGTTCATACAATGAGCAGTTCTTC
CASSLFRAGGSYNEQFF
>-|TRBJ2-7|TRBV27|-
TGTGCCAGCAGTTTTGCGGGGGCATCCTACGAGCAGTACTTC
CASSFAGASYEQYF
>TRBD2|TRBJ2-7|TRBV10-3|-
TGTGCCATCAGTGACCCTGGGGGAGGGCACGAGCAGTACTTC
CAISDPGGGHEQYF
>-|TRBJ2-5|TRBV9|-
TGTGCCAGCAGCGCCCAACAGAGCCAAGAGACCCAGTACTTC
CASSAQQSQETQYF
>-|TRBJ2-2|TRBV14|many
TGTGCCAGCAGCCACTTGAACACCGGGGAGCTGTTTTTT
CASSHLNTGELFF
>TRBD1|TRBJ1-6|TRBV19|few
TGTGCCAGTAGTCAAGACAGGGCACCCCTCCACTTT
CASSQDRAPLHF
>-|TRBJ2-7|TRBV7-8|few
TGTGCCAGCAGCTTAGATCAGGATTACGAGCAGTACTTC
CASSLDQDYEQYF
>-|TRBJ2-1|TRBV5-8|few
TGTGCCAGCAACAGGAAACACAATGAGCAGTTCTTC
CASNRKHNEQFF